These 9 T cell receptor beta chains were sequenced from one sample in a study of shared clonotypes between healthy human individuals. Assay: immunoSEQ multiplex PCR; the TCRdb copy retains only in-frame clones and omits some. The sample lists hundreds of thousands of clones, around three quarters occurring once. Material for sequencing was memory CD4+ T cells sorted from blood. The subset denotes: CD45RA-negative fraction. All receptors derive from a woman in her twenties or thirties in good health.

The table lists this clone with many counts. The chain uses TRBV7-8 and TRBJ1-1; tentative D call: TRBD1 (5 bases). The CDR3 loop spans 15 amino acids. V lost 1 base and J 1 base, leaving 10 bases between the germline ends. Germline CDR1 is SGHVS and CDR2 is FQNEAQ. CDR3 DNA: TGTGCCAGCAGCTTAGTGGCGGGGACGAACACTGAAGCTTTCTTT. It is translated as CASSLVAGTNTEAFF.

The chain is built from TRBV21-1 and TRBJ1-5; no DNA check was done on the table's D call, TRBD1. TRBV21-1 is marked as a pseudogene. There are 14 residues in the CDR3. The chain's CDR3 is CASSKTESNQPQHF. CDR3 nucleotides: TGTGCCAGCAGCAAGACAGAAAGCAATCAGCCCCAGCATTTT.

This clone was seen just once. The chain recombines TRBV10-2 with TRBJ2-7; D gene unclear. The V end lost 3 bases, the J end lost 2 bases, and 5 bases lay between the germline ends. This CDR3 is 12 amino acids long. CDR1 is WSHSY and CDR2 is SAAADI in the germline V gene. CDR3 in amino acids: CASSDRAYEQYF. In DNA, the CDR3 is TGCGCCAGCAGTGATAGGGCCTACGAGCAGTACTTC.

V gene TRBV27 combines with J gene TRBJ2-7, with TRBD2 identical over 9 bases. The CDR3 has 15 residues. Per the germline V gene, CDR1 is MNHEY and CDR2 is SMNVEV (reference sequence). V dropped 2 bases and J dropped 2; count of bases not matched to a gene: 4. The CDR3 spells CASSLNLAGPYEQYF. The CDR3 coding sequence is TGTGCCAGCAGTTTAAATCTAGCGGGGCCCTACGAGCAGTACTTC.

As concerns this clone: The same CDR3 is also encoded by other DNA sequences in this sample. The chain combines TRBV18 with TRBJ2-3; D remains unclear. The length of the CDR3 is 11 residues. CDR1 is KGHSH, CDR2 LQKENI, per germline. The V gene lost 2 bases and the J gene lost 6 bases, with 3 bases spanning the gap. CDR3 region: CASSPGDTQYF. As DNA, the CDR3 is TGTGCCAGCTCACCAGGGGATACGCAGTATTTT. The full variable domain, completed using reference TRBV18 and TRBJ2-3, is NAGVMQNPRHLVRRRGQEARLRCSPMKGHSHVYWYRQLPEEGLKFMVYLQKENIIDESGMPKERFSAEFPKEGPSILRIQQVVRGDSAAYFCASSPGDTQYFGPGTRLTVL.

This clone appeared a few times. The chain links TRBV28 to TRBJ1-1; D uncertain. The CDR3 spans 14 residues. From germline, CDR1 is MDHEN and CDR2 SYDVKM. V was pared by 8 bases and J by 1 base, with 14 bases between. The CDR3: CASAPWTGNTEAFF. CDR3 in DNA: TGTGCCAGCGCACCCTGGACGGGGAACACTGAAGCTTTCTTT. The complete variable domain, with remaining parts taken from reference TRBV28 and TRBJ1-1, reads DVKVTQSSRYLVKRTGEKVFLECVQDMDHENMFWYRQDPGLGLRLIYFSYDVKMKEKGDIPEGYSVSREKKERFSLILESASTNQTSMYLCASAPWTGNTEAFFGQGTRLTVV.

CDR3 amino acids: CASSPVYEQYF. The CDR3, as DNA: TGTGCCAGCAGCCCCGTCTACGAGCAGTACTTC. The chain carries TRBV2 and TRBJ2-7, with unresolved D. CDR1 is SNHLY and CDR2 is FYNNEI in the germline V gene. The CDR3 runs to 11 residues. V lost 6 bases and J lost 3, with 6 bases in between.

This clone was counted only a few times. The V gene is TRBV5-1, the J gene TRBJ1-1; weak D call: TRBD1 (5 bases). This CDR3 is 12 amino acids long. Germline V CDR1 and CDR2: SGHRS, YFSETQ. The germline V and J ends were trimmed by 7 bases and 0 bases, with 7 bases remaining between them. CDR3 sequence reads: CASGGVNTEAFF. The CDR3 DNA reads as TGCGCCAGCGGGGGAGTGAACACTGAAGCTTTCTTT.

In nucleotides, the CDR3 is TGTGCCAGCAGCTCATCAGTGATGGGCAATCAGCCCCAGCATTTT. It is translated as CASSSSVMGNQPQHF. The V and J genes are TRBV7-2 and TRBJ1-5; no reliable D call. This CDR3 contains 15 residues. V was shortened by 4 bases and J by 2 bases, with 12 bases between the two germline ends. Looked up from germline, CDR1 is SGHTA and CDR2 is FQGNSA.